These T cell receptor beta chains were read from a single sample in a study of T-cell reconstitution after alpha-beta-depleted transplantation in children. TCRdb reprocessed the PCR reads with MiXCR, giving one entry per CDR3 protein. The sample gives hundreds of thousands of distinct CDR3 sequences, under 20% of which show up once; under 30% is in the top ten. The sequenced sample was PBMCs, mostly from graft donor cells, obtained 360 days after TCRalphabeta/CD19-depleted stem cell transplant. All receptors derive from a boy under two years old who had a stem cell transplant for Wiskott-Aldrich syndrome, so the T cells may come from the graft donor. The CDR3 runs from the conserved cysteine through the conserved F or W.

CASSKGGSYEQYF TRBJ2-7 TRBV3-1
CASSFGSGVNTGELFF TRBJ2-2 TRBV12-3/TRBV12-4
CASSRLFGQLQETQYF TRBJ2-5 TRBV14
CASGIEDEQYF TRBJ2-7 TRBV12-5
CASSTRTVGAYEQYF TRBJ2-7 TRBV6-1
CSAIAGGRKSWEQYF TRBJ2-7 TRBV20-1
CSARQSGDEKLFF TRBJ1-4 TRBV20-1
CASSLVRGTDKETQYF TRBJ2-5 TRBV7-2
CASSLIGWEKLFF TRBJ1-4 TRBV28
CASRSTSGGLVGEQYF TRBJ2-7 TRBV4-1
CATCFGPDTDTQYF TRBJ2-3 TRBV12-3/TRBV12-4
CASSPTGKAGELFF TRBJ2-2 TRBV5-5
CASTKNRGHKFF TRBJ2-1 TRBV12-3/TRBV12-4
CASSQIQGSFYEQYF TRBJ2-7 TRBV14
CASSFRQSSYNEQFF TRBJ2-1 TRBV5-1
CSASSGGETQYF TRBJ2-5 TRBV20-1
CASSLGVGQQTQYF TRBJ2-5 TRBV12-3/TRBV12-4
CSGGRGMETQYF TRBJ2-5 TRBV29-1
CASSQGRAGTDTQYF TRBJ2-3 TRBV7-2
CASSPTGTTGELFF TRBJ2-2 TRBV18
CASSQVRQAYEQYF TRBJ2-7 TRBV4-1
CASRAPTKNIQYF TRBJ2-4 TRBV11-2
CASSLSVQETQYF TRBJ2-5 TRBV5-1
CASRLAGAQETQYF TRBJ2-5 TRBV7-9
CASGSGITGPYGYTF TRBJ1-2 TRBV12-5
CASSESGTGETQYF TRBJ2-5 TRBV25-1
CATSRGGQAVIGYEQYF TRBJ2-7 TRBV15
CSVDGGGTTDTQYF TRBJ2-3 TRBV29-1
CATTPGIRDTQYF TRBJ2-3 TRBV10-3
CASSHRRLGDNEQFF TRBJ2-1 TRBV12-3/TRBV12-4
CASGHRERDTQYF TRBJ2-3 TRBV6-5
CASSRGGLAGSGYEQYF TRBJ2-7 TRBV2
CATSDSNSGRLAYEQYF TRBJ2-7 TRBV24-1
CSATRGVGYGYTF TRBJ1-2 TRBV20-1
CASSRQGASYEQYF TRBJ2-7 TRBV5-6
CSANGGALEQYF TRBJ2-7 TRBV20-1
CASSLGWTSGSDTQYF TRBJ2-3 TRBV3-1
CASSLSDGYNEQFF TRBJ2-1 TRBV12-3/TRBV12-4
CASSYKYSGNTIYF TRBJ1-3 TRBV6-5
CASSKQGDRVANTEAFF TRBJ1-1 TRBV6-1
CAISNDGNTEAFF TRBJ1-1 TRBV10-3
CATSEWAGGSYNEQFF TRBJ2-1 TRBV24-1
CASSQGHRVADTQYF TRBJ2-3 TRBV3-1
CASSGDRVADTQYF TRBJ2-3 TRBV5-1
CASSSAWREPSTDTQYF TRBJ2-3 TRBV5-1
CSVDRYNEQFF TRBJ2-1 TRBV29-1